These 16 T cell receptor beta chains were sequenced from one sample in a study of blood T cell repertoires in COVID-19. TCRdb's table, derived via immunoSEQ multiplex PCR, lists solely in-frame clones and lacks some. The sample includes some 250,000 clones, approximately 84% of them seen just once. The material sequenced was PBMCs or T cells enriched from blood (not recorded which). The receptor source for this set is a woman aged 40-49 years with acute COVID-19.

The sample holds one count of this clone. The chain couples TRBV11-3 to TRBJ2-1; D remains ambiguous. The V and J ends lost 7 bases and 2 bases respectively, with 12 bases between them. The V gene's germline CDR1 is SGHNT and CDR2 YENEEA. There are 14 residues in the CDR3. The CDR3, as DNA: TGTGCCAGCACCCCCGGGTTCCCCTACAATGAGCAGTTCTTC. Translation gives CASTPGFPYNEQFF.

Details on this clone: It is likely a read error: a sequence one base away is far more abundant. This chain links TRBV11-2 with TRBJ2-7, with D hard to call. Germline V CDR1 and CDR2: SGHAT, FQNNGV. This CDR3 has 13 amino acids. Trimming cost V 0 bases and J 0 bases, with 3 bases left between them. CDR3 loop: CASSLDSSYEQYF. CDR3 DNA sequence: TGTGCCAGCAGCTTAGACAGCTCCTACGAGCAGTACTTC.

The chain combines TRBV7-9 with TRBJ2-1, with 9 bases lining up with TRBD2. The CDR3 runs to 14 residues. Per the germline V gene, CDR1 is SEHNR and CDR2 is FQNEAQ (reference sequence). V was pared by 5 bases and J by 10 bases, with 9 bases of the junction left unmatched. CDR3 in amino acids: CASSQSFAGGEQFF. CDR3 DNA sequence: TGTGCCAGCAGCCAATCTTTCGCGGGGGGGGAGCAGTTCTTC.

The rearrangement links TRBV28 to TRBJ2-5; 11 positions agree with TRBD2. The germline V gene has CDR1 MDHEN and CDR2 SYDVKM. Germline trimming cut 5 bases from V and 5 bases from J; bases unmatched to any gene: 7. The CDR3 spans 15 residues. The CDR3 DNA follows: TGTGCCAGCAGTAAAAGACTAGCGGGATCGGAGACCCAGTACTTC. Protein sequence: CASSKRLAGSETQYF.

The V gene is TRBV4-1, the J gene TRBJ2-1, with D possibly being TRBD1 (6 bases). CDR1 and CDR2 from the germline V gene are MGHRA and YSYEKL. The CDR3 is 16 amino acids. V was shortened by 3 bases and J by 5 bases, with 17 bases between the two germline ends. The CDR3 is CASSQPGHSPNNEQFF. DNA of the CDR3: TGCGCCAGCAGCCAGCCGGGACACAGCCCCAACAATGAGCAGTTCTTC.

The chain combines TRBV6-5 with TRBJ2-7; 7 bases match TRBD2. Germline CDR1 and CDR2: MNHEY and SVGAGI. The CDR3 is made up of 14 amino acids. The J segment lost 1 base and the V segment lost 7 bases, leaving 7 bases of the junction unmatched. CDR3 nucleotide sequence: TGTGCCAGCACACGGGGCGGGAGTTCCTACGAGCAGTACTTC. Amino acids: CASTRGGSSYEQYF.

CDR3 in amino acids: CSTGQETFTDTQYF. CDR3 DNA sequence: TGCAGCACCGGACAGGAGACATTCACAGATACGCAGTATTTT. The chain has TRBV29-1 and TRBJ2-3; the match to TRBD1 covers 7 bases. Germline CDR1 is SQVTM and CDR2 is ANQGSEA. With V trimmed by 8 bases and J by 2 bases, 10 bases remained unmatched. This CDR3 region has 14 residues.

The V call is TRBV18, the J call TRBJ2-1; D perhaps matches TRBD2 (6 bases). CDR3 length equals 14 residues. V lost 0 bases and J lost 7, with 10 bases in between. CDR1 and CDR2 from the germline V gene are KGHSH and LQKENI. CDR3 DNA sequence: TGTGCCAGCTCACCACCTCTAGCGTTAAATGAGCAGTTCTTC. Amino acid sequence: CASSPPLALNEQFF.

The V and J genes are TRBV5-1 and TRBJ2-2, with D tentatively TRBD2 (5 bases). Trimming left V 0 bases short and J 4 bases short, with 19 bases between. The CDR3 spans 18 residues. Germline-derived CDR1 and CDR2 are SGHRS and YFSETQ. CDR3 amino acids: CASSLVGGLGASTGELFF. The CDR3 DNA is TGCGCCAGCAGCTTGGTCGGAGGTCTCGGAGCGTCCACCGGGGAGCTGTTTTTT.

Only a few counts were recorded for this clone. The gene calls are TRBV7-9 and TRBJ2-1, with 10 bases matching TRBD2. There are 15 residues in the CDR3. Losses at the gene ends were 6 bases for V and 2 bases for J; bases not matched to a gene: 4. The germline CDR1 and CDR2 sequences are SEHNR and FQNEAQ (reference sequence). CDR3 sequence: CASRTAGGTYNEQFF. The CDR3 nucleotides read TGTGCCAGCAGGACAGCGGGAGGGACCTACAATGAGCAGTTCTTC.

Notes on this clone: This specimen includes other DNA sequences encoding the same CDR3. The chain couples TRBV11-3 to TRBJ2-1; 7 nucleotides agree with TRBD2. Trimming cost V 5 bases and J 0 bases; bases outside gene matches: 4. The CDR3 has 15 amino acids. CDR1 is SGHNT, CDR2 YENEEA, per germline. CDR3 loop: CASSPSGSSYNEQFF. The CDR3 DNA is TGTGCCAGCAGCCCTAGCGGAAGCTCCTACAATGAGCAGTTCTTC.

This clone was recorded only once. The chain recombines TRBV5-1 with TRBJ2-4; TRBD1 is a possible D gene (6 bases). The CDR3 totals 16 residues. Germline CDR1 SGHRS, CDR2 YFSETQ. The V gene lost 3 bases and the J gene lost 3 bases, with 16 bases spanning the gap. The CDR3 sequence: CASSWGLDLGKNIQYF. The CDR3 DNA reads as TGCGCCAGCAGCTGGGGGCTAGATCTTGGCAAAAACATTCAGTACTTC.

The chain combines TRBV28 with TRBJ1-6, with D perhaps matching TRBD1 (5 bases). In germline, CDR1 is MDHEN, CDR2 SYDVKM. The V end was cut by 5 bases, the J end by 9 bases, with 14 bases between. This CDR3 contains 14 residues. The CDR3 DNA is TGTGCCAGCAGTGTCGGACGGGGGAGTTCACCCCTCCACTTT. Translation: CASSVGRGSSPLHF.

The rearrangement joins TRBV4-2 to TRBJ2-1; the D is unclear. Germline V gives CDR1 LGHNA, CDR2 YNFKEQ. The CDR3 consists of 15 residues. The V end was cut by 0 bases, the J end by 7 bases, with 13 bases between. CDR3 amino acids: CASSQDIGRSNEQFF. Here the CDR3 DNA reads TGTGCCAGCAGCCAAGATATCGGCAGGTCAAATGAGCAGTTCTTC.

The chain couples TRBV2 to TRBJ1-4, with TRBD1 matching 7 bases. The CDR3 extends over 13 amino acids. V lost 0 bases and J lost 11; bases outside the gene matches: 3. Germline lookup yields CDR1 SNHLY and CDR2 FYNNEI. This CDR3 reads CASSEAQGVKLFF. As DNA, the CDR3 is TGTGCCAGCAGTGAAGCGCAGGGGGTGAAACTGTTTTTT. Filled out from reference TRBV2 and TRBJ1-4, the complete variable domain reads EPEVTQTPSHQVTQMGQEVILRCVPISNHLYFYWYRQILGQKVEFLVSFYNNEISEKSEIFDDQFSVERPDGSNFTLKIRSTKLEDSAMYFCASSEAQGVKLFFGSGTQLSVL.

The chain is built from TRBV9 and TRBJ2-2; D gene uncertain. The CDR3 totals 12 residues. Trimming left V 0 bases short and J 7 bases short, with 4 bases between. CDR1 is SGDLS, CDR2 YYNGEE, per germline. The CDR3 nucleotides read TGTGCCAGCAGCGTAGGAGGCGGGGAGCTGTTTTTT. It codes for CASSVGGGELFF.